This T cell receptor (beta chain) stems from a study of neoadjuvant nivolumab and ipilimumab in lung cancer. A note on this clone: No antigen is known for it.

Study-level points and caveats: Pathologic regression was not significantly tied to TCR clonality.

Clones were read by immunoSEQ multiplex PCR, and TCRdb kept only the in-frame ones, dropping some. Of fewer than 30,000 clones listed, about 81% were seen once; the top ten hold 7.5% to 10%. The input for sequencing was tumor tissue, taken after neoadjuvant nivolumab, alone or with ipilimumab, at or shortly before surgery. The clonotype comes from an adult with non-small cell lung cancer.

The CDR3, as DNA: TGTGCCAGCAGTACGCCAAGGACAGGGGGTGCAGATACGCAGTATTTT. It codes for CASSTPRTGGADTQYF. The chain combines TRBV6-6 with TRBJ2-3, with TRBD1 matching over 10 bases. Per germline, CDR1 MNHNY and CDR2 SVGAGI (reference sequence). V shed 5 bases and J 4 bases; nucleotides not matched to a gene: 9. CDR3 length equals 16 residues.